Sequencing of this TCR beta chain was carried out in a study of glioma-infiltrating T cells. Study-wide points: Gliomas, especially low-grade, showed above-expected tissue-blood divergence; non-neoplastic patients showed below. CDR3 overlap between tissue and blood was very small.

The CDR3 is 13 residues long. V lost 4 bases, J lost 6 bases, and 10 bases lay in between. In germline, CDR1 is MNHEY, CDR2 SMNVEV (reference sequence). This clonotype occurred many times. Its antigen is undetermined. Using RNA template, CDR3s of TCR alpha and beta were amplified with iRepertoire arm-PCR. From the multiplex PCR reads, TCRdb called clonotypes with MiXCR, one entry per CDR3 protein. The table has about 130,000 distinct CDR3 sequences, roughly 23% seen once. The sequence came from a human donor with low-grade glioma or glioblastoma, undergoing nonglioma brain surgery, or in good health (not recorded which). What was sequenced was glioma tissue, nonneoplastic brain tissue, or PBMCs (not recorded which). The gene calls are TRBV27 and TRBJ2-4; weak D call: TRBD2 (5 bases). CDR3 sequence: CASSSAGINIQYF. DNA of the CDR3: TGTGCCAGCAGTTCCGCCGGGATAAACATTCAGTACTTC.